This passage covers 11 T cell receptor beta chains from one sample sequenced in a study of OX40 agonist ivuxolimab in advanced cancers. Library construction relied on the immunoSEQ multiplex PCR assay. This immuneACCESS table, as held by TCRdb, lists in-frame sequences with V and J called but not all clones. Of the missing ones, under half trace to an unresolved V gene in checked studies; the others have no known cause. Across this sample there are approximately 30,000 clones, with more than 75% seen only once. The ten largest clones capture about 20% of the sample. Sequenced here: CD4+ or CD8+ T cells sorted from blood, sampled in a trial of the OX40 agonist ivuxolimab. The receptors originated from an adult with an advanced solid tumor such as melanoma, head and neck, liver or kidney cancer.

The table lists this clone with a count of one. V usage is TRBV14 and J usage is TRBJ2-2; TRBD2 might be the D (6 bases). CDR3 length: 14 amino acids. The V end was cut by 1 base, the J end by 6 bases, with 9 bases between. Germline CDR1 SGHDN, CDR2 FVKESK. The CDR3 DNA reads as TGTGCCAGCAGCCAAGGACTAGTAGCCGGGGAGCTGTTTTTT. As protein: CASSQGLVAGELFF.

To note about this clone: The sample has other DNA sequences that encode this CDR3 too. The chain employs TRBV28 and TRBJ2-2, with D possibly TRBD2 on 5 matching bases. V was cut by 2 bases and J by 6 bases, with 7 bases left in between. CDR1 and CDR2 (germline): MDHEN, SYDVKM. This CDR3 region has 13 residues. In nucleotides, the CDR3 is TGTGCCAGCAGTTTAGAGGGCGCCGGGGAGCTGTTTTTT. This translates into CASSLEGAGELFF.

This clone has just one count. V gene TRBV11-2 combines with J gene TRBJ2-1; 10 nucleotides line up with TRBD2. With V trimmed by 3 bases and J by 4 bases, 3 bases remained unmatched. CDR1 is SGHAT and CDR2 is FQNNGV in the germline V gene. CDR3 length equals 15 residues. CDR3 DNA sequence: TGTGCCAGCAGCTTGAGCGGGAGGGGGTACAATGAGCAGTTCTTC. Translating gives CASSLSGRGYNEQFF.

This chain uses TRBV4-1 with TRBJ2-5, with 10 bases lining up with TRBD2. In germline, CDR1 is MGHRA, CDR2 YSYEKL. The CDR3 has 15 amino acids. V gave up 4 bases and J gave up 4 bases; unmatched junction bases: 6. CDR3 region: CASSPSGGAPETQYF. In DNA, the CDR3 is TGCGCCAGCAGCCCGAGCGGGGGGGCCCCAGAGACCCAGTACTTC.

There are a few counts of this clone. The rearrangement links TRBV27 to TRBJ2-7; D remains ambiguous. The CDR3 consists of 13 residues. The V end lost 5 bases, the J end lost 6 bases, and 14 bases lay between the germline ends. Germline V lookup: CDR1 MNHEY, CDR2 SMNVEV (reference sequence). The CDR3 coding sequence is TGTGCCAGCAGTGACACAGTTGGGTTCGAGCAGTACTTC. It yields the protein CASSDTVGFEQYF.

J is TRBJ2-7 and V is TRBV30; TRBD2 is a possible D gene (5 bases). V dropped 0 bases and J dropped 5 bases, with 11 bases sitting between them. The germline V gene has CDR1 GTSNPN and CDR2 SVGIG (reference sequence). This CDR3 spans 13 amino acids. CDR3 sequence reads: CAWSVGGIHEQYF. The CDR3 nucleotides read TGTGCCTGGAGTGTAGGAGGAATCCACGAGCAGTACTTC. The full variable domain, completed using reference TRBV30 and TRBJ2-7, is SQTIHQWPATLVQPVGSPLSLECTVEGTSNPNLYWYRQAAGRGLQLLFYSVGIGQISSEVPQNLSASRPQDRQFILSSKKLLLSDSGFYLCAWSVGGIHEQYFGPGTRLTVT.

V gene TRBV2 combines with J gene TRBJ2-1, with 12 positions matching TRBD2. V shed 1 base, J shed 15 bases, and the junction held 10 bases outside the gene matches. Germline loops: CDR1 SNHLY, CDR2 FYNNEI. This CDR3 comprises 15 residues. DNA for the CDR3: TGTGCCAGCAGTGAAGAGCCTAGCGGGAGGGCCGCTGCGTTCTTC. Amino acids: CASSEEPSGRAAAFF.

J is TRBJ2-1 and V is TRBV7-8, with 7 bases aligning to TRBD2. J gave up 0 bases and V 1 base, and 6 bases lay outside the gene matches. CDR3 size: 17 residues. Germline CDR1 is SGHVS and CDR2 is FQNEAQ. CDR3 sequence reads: CASSLGLASSSYNEQFF. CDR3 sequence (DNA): TGTGCCAGCAGCTTAGGACTAGCCTCGAGCTCCTACAATGAGCAGTTCTTC.

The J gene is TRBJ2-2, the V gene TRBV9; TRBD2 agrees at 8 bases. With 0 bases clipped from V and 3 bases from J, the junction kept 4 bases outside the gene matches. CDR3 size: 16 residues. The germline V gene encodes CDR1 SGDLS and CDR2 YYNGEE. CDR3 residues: CASSVAVTSDTGELFF. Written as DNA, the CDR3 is TGTGCCAGCAGCGTAGCGGTGACTAGCGACACCGGGGAGCTGTTTTTT.

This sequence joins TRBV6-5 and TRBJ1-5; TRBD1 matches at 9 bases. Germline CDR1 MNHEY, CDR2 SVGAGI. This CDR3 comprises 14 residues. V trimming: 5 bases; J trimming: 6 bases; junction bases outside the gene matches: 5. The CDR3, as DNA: TGTGCCAGCAGTCCGTGGGACAGGGCTCAGCCCCAGCATTTT. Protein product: CASSPWDRAQPQHF.

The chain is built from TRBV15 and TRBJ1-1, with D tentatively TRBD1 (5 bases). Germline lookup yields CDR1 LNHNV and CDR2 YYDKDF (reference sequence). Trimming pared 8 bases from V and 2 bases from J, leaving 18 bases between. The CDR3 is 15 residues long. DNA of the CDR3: TGTGCCACCGGCGGCCGGAAGGGGATCAACACTGAAGCTTTCTTT. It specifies CATGGRKGINTEAFF.